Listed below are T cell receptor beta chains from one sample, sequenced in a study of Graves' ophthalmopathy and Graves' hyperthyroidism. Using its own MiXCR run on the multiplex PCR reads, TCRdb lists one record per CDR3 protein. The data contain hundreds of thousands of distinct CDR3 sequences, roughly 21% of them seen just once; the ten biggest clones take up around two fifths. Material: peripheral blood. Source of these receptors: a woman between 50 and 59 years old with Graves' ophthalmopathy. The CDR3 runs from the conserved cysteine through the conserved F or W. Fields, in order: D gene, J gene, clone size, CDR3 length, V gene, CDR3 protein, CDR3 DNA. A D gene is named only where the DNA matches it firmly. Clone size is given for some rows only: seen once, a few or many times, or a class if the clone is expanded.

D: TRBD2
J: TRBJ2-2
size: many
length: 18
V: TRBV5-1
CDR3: CASSSRTSGSANTGELFF
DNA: TGCGCCAGCAGCTCCAGGACTAGCGGGAGCGCCAACACCGGGGAGCTGTTTTTT

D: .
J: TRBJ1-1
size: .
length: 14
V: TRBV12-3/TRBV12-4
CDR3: CASSRNNMNTEAFF
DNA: TGTGCCAGCAGCCGAAATAACATGAACACTGAAGCTTTCTTT

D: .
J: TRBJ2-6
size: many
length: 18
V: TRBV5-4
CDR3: CASSLVGVQSSGANVLTF
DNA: TGTGCCAGCAGCTTGGTTGGGGTCCAGAGCTCTGGGGCCAACGTCCTGACTTTC

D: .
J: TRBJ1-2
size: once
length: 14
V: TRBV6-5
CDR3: CASSYSSINYGYTF
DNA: TGTGCCAGCAGTTACTCGTCGATTAACTATGGCTACACCTTC

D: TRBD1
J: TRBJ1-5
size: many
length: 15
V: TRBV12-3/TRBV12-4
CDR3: CASSTGTGLNQPQHF
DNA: TGTGCCAGCAGCACCGGGACAGGATTGAATCAGCCCCAGCATTTT

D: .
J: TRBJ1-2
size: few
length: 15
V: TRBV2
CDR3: CASGDRRVANYGYTF
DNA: TGTGCCAGCGGGGACCGCAGGGTTGCAAACTATGGCTACACCTTC

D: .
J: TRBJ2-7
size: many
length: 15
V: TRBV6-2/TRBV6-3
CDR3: CASSPPGEGSYEQYF
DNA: TGTGCCAGCAGCCCGCCAGGGGAAGGGTCCTACGAGCAGTACTTC

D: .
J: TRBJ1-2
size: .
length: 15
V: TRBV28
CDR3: CASSPVPESPYGYTF
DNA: TGTGCCAGCAGCCCGGTTCCAGAATCGCCCTATGGCTACACCTTC

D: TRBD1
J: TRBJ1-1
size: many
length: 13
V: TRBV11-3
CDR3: CASSMDRGTEAFF
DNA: TGTGCCAGCAGCATGGACAGGGGTACTGAAGCTTTCTTT

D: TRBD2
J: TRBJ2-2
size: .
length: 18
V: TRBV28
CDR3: CTSSFSGLTSGKDRELFF
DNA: TGTACCAGCAGTTTCTCAGGTTTGACTAGCGGGAAGGACCGGGAGCTGTTTTTT

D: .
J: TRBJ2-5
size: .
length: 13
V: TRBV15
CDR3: CATSGAAQETQYF
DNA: TGTGCCACCAGTGGGGCGGCACAAGAGACCCAGTACTTC

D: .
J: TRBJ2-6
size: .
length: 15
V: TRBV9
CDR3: CASSDWESGANVLTF
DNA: TGTGCCAGCAGCGATTGGGAATCTGGGGCCAACGTCCTGACTTTC

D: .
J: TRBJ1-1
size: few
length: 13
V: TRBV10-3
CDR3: CAIKGNQDTEAFF
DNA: TGTGCCATCAAGGGGAACCAGGACACTGAAGCTTTCTTT

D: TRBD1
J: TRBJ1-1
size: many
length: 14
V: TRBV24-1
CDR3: CATRDRGMNTEAFF
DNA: TGTGCCACCAGGGACAGGGGCATGAACACTGAAGCTTTCTTT

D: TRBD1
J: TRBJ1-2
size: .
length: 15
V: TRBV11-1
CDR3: CASSQADREAYGYTF
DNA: TGTGCCAGCAGCCAAGCGGACAGGGAGGCGTATGGCTACACCTTC

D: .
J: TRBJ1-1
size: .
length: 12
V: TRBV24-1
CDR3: CATSDAYTEAFF
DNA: TGTGCCACCAGTGACGCATACACTGAAGCTTTCTTT

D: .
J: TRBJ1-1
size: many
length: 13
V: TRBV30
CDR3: CAWQSVLDTEAFF
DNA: TGTGCCTGGCAAAGCGTATTGGACACTGAAGCTTTCTTT

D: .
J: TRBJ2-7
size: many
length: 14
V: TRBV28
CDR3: CASRERAPTYEQYF
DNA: TGTGCCAGCAGGGAGCGGGCCCCAACCTACGAGCAGTACTTC

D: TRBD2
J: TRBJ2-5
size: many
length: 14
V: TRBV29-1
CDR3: CSTGEVAGVETQYF
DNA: TGCAGCACCGGTGAGGTAGCGGGAGTGGAGACCCAGTACTTC

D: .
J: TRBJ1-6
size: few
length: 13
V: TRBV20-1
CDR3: CSALSSYNSPLHF
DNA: TGCAGTGCCCTAAGCTCCTATAATTCACCCCTCCACTTT

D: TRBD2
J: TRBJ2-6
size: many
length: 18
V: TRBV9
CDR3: CASSVVSSGKAGANVLTF
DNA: TGTGCCAGCAGCGTAGTCTCTAGCGGGAAGGCTGGGGCCAACGTCCTGACTTTC

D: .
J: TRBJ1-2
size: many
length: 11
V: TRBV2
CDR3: CASRGGNGYTF
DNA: TGTGCCAGCAGAGGTGGGAATGGCTACACCTTC